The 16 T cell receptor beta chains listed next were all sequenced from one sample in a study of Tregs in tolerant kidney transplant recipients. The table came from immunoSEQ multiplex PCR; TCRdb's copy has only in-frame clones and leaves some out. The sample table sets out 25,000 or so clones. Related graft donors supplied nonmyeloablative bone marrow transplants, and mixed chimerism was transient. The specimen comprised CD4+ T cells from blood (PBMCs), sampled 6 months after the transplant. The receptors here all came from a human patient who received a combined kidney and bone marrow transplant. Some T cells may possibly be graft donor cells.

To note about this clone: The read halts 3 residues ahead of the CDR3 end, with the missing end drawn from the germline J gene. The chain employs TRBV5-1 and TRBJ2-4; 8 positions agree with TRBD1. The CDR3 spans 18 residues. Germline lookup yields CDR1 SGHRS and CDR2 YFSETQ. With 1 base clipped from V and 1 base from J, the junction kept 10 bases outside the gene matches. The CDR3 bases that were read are TGCGCCAGCAGCTTGCCCTGGGACAGGTTGGGGGCCAAAAACATT. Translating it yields CASSLPWDRLGAKNI. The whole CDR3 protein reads CASSLPWDRLGAKNIQYF.

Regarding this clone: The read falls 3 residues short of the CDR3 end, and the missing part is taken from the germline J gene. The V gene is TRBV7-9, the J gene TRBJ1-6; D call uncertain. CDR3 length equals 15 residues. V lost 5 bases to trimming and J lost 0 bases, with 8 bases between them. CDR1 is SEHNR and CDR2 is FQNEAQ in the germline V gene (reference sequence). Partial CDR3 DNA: TGTGCCAGCAGCACTAGCAACTCCTATAATTCACCC. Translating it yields CASSTSNSYNSP. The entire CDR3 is CASSTSNSYNSPLHF.

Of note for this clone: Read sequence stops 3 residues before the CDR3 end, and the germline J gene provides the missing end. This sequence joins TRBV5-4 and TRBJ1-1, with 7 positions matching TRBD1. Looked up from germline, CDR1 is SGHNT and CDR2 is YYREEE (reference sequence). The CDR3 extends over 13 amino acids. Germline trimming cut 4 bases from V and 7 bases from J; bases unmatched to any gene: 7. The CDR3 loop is CASSLGQAFEAFF. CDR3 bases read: TGTGCCAGCAGCCTAGGACAGGCCTTTGAA. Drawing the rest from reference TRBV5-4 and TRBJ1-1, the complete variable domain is ETGVTQSPTHLIKTRGQQVTLRCSSQSGHNTVSWYQQALGQGPQFIFQYYREEENGRGNFPPRFSGLQFPNYSSELNVNALELDDSALYLCASSLGQAFEAFFGQGTRLTVV.

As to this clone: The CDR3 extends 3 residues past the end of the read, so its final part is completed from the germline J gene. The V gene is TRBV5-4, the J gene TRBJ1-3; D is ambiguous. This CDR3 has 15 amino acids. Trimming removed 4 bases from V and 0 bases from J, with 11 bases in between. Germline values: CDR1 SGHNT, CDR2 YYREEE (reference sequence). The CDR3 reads CASSPTPSSGNTIYF. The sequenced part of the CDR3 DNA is TGTGCCAGCAGCCCGACTCCTAGCTCTGGAAACACC.

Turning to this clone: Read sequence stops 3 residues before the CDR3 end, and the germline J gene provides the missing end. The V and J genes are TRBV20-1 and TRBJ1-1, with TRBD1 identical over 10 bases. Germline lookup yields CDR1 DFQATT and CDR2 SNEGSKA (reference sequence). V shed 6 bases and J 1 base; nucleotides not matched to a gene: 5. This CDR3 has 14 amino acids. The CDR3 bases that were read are TGCAGTGCAAGACAGGGGGCTTCGAACACTGAA. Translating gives CSARQGASNTE. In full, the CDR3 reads CSARQGASNTEAFF.

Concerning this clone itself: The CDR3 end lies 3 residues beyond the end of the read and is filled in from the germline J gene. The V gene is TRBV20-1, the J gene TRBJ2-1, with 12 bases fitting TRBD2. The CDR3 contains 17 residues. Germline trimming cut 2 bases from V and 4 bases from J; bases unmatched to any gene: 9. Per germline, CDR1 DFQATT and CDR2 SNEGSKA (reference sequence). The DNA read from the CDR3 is TGCAGTGCTAGATACCCTAGCGGGAGGGCCTGGTACAATGAG. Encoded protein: CSARYPSGRAWYNE. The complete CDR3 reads CSARYPSGRAWYNEQFF.

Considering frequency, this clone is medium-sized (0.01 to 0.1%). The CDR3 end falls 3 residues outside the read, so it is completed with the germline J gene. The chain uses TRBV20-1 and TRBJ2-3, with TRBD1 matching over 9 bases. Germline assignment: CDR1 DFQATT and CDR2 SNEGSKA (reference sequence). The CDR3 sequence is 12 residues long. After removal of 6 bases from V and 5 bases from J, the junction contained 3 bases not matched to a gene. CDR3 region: CSAPDRGDTQYF. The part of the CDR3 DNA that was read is TGCAGTGCCCCGGACAGGGGAGATACG.

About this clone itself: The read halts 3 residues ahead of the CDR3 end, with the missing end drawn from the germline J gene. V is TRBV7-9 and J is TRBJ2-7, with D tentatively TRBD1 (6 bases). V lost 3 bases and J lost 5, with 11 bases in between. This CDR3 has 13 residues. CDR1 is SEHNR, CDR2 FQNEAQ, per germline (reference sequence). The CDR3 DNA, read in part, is TGTGCCAGCAGCTTGTACAGGGACGACGAG. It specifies CASSLYRDDE. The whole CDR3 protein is CASSLYRDDEQYF. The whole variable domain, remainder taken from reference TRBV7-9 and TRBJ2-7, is DTGVSQNPRHKITKRGQNVTFRCDPISEHNRLYWYRQTLGQGPEFLTYFQNEAQLEKSRLLSDRFSAERPKGSFSTLEIQRTEQGDSAMYLCASSLYRDDEQYFGPGTRLTVT.

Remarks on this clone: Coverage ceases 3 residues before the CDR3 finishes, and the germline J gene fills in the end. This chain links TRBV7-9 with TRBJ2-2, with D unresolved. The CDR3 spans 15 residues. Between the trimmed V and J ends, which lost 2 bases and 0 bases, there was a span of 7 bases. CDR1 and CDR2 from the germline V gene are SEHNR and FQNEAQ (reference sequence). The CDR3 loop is CASSLRLANTGELFF. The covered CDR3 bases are TGTGCCAGCAGCTTAAGGCTAGCGAACACCGGGGAG.

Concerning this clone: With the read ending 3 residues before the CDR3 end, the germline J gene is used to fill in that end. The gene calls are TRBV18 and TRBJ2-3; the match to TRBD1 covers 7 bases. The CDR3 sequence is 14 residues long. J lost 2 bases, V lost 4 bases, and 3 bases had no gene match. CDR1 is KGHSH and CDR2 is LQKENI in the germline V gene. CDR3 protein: CASSLGQDTDTQYF. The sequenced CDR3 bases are TGTGCCAGCTCACTTGGACAGGACACAGATACG.

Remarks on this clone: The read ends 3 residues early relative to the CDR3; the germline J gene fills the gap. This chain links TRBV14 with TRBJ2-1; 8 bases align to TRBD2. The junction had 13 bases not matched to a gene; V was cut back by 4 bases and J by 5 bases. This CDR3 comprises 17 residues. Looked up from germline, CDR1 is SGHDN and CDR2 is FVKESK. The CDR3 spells CASSRLLAVQGNNEQFF. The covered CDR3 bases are TGTGCCAGCAGCCGGTTACTAGCGGTTCAGGGGAACAATGAG.

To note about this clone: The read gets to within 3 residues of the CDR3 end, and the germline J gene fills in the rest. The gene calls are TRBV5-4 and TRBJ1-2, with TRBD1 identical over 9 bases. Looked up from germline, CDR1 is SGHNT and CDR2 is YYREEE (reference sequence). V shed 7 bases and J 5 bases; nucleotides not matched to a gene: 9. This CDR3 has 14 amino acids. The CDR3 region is CASAYRTGAYGYTF. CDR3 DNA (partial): TGTGCCAGCGCTTATCGGACAGGGGCATATGGC.

The DNA read from the CDR3 is TGTGCCTGGACAGGGGATCCTAATTCACCC. Protein product: CAWTGDPNSP. The complete CDR3 protein is CAWTGDPNSPLHF. The genes are TRBV30 and TRBJ1-6; TRBD1 might be the D (6 bases). The sequenced fragment ends 3 residues before the CDR3 boundary, so the rest is inferred from the germline J gene. Trimming removed 4 bases from V and 6 bases from J, with 10 bases in between. This CDR3 contains 13 residues. Germline CDR1 is GTSNPN and CDR2 is SVGIG (reference sequence).

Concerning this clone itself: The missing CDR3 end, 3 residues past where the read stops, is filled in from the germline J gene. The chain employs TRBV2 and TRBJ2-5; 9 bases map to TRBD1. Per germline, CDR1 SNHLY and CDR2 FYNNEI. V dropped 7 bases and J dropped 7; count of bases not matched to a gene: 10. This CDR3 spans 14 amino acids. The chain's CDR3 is CASKGTGRGGTQYF. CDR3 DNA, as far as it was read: TGTGCCAGCAAAGGGACAGGGAGAGGCGGGACC.

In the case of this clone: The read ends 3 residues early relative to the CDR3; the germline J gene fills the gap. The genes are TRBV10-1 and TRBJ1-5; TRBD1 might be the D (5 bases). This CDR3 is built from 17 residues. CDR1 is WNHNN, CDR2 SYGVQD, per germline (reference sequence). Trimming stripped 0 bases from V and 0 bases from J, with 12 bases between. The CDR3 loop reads CASSESLRGDSNQPQHF. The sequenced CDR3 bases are TGCGCCAGCAGTGAGTCGTTGAGGGGTGATAGCAATCAGCCC.

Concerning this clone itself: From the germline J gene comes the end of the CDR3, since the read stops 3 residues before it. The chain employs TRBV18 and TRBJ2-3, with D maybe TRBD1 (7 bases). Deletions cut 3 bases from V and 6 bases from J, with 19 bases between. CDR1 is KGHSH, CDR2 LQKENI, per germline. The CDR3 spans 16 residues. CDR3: CASSPLRTGGADTQYF. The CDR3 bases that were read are TGTGCCAGCTCACCTTTAAGGACAGGAGGGGCCGATACG.